The 11 T cell receptor beta chains presented below share a single source sample, sequenced in a study of CXCR3-negative and CXCR3-positive naive CD8 T cells. Researchers prepared the TRB cDNA libraries using 5' RACE with UMI labels. TCRdb reprocessed the 5' RACE reads; each CDR3 protein has one entry and no DNA is given. With 100,000 to 150,000 distinct CDR3 sequences in the sample, the ten largest clones hold 0.29%. The sample taken for sequencing was naive CXCR3- CD8+ T cells from blood. Subset reported: CD45RO-CCR7+CD27+CD95- naive CD8+ T cells lacking CXCR3 (TNR3-). The origin of the receptors is a human donor in good health. Some clones in this sample may be carry-over from other donors' samples.

V gene TRBV15 combines with J gene TRBJ1-5; TCRdb picks TRBD1, but there is no DNA to check that call. From germline, CDR1 is LNHNV and CDR2 YYDKDF (reference sequence). CDR3 length: 14 residues. The CDR3 protein is CATSTTGGNQPQHF.

The chain uses TRBV20-1 and TRBJ2-6; with no DNA, the TCRdb D assignment of TRBD2 cannot be verified. Germline assignment: CDR1 DFQATT and CDR2 SNEGSKA (reference sequence). CDR3 length: 17 amino acids. The CDR3 region is CSANLAEVGSGANVLTF.

The chain combines TRBV12-5 with TRBJ1-5; checking the TCRdb D call of TRBD1 is not possible without DNA. Germline CDR1 is LGHNT and CDR2 is FRNRAP. The CDR3 contains 13 residues. CDR3: CASGLEGQGVQHF.

This chain connects TRBV9 to TRBJ2-7; without DNA, the TCRdb call of TRBD1 cannot be checked. The CDR3 runs to 16 residues. From germline, CDR1 is SGDLS and CDR2 YYNGEE. The CDR3: CASSVDGGGARNEQYF.

The chain combines TRBV7-2 with TRBJ2-5; the TRBD2 assignment by TCRdb is unverifiable without DNA. Germline V gives CDR1 SGHTA, CDR2 FQGNSA. The length of the CDR3 is 16 residues. This chain's CDR3 is CASSPRPAGGGETQYF.

V gene TRBV5-1 combines with J gene TRBJ1-1; TCRdb's D call of TRBD1 is untestable without DNA. In germline, CDR1 is SGHRS, CDR2 YFSETQ. This CDR3 spans 14 amino acids. The CDR3 reads CASSFQGGLTEAFF.

The J gene is TRBJ2-5, the V gene TRBV20-1; TCRdb calls TRBD1, which cannot be checked without DNA. The germline V gene has CDR1 DFQATT and CDR2 SNEGSKA (reference sequence). The CDR3 extends over 13 amino acids. This CDR3 is CSARVGPGETQYF.

This rearrangement joins TRBV29-1 to TRBJ2-7. This CDR3 contains 12 residues. In germline, CDR1 is SQVTM, CDR2 ANQGSEA. The CDR3 spells CSVEESTYEQYF.

This chain links TRBV7-9 with TRBJ1-2. Germline V gives CDR1 SEHNR, CDR2 FQNEAQ (reference sequence). The CDR3 is 16 residues long. The CDR3 sequence is CASSPEEALWKYGYTF.

The J gene is TRBJ2-5, the V gene TRBV12-3 or TRBV12-4; the TCRdb D gene call, TRBD2, has no DNA to confirm it. The length of the CDR3 is 15 residues. CDR3: CASSFGLAGRETQYF.

The chain uses TRBV28 and TRBJ2-7. Germline CDR1 MDHEN, CDR2 SYDVKM. The CDR3 contains 12 residues. This CDR3 reads CASSLFRYEQYF.